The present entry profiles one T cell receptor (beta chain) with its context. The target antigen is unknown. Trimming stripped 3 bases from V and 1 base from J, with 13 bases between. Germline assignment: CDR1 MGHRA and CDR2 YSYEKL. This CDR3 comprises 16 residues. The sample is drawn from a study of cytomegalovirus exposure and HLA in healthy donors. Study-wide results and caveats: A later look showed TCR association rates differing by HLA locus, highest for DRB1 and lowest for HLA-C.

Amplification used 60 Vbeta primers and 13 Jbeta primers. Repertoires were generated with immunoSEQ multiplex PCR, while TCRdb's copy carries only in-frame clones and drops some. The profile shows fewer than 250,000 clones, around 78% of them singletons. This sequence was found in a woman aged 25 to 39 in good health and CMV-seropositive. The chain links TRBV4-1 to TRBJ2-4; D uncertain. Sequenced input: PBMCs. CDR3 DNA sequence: TGCGCCAGCAGCCAGTTTATTTCACAGGCCAAAAACATTCAGTACTTC. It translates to CASSQFISQAKNIQYF.